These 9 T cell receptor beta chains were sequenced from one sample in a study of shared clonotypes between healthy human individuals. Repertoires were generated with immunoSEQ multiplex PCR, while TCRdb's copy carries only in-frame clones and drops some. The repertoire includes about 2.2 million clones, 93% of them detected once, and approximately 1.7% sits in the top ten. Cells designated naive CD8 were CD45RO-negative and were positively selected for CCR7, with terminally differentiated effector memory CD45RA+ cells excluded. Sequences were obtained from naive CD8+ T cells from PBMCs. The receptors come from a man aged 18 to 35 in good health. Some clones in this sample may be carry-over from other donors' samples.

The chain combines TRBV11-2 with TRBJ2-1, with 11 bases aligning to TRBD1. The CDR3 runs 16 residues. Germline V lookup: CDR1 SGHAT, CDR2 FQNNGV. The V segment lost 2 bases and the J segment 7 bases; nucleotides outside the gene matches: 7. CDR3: CASSLLDRGRGNEQFF. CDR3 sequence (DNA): TGTGCCAGCAGCTTACTGGACAGGGGGCGAGGGAATGAGCAGTTCTTC.

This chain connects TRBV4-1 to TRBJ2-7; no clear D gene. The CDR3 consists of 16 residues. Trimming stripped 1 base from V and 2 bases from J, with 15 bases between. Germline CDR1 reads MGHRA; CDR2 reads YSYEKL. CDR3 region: CASSQGLGLMPYEQYF. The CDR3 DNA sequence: TGCGCCAGCAGCCAAGGGCTTGGGTTGATGCCCTACGAGCAGTACTTC.

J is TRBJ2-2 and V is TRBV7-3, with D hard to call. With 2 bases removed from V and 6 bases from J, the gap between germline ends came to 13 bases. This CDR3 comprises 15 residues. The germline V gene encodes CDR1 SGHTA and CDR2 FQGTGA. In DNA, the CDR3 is TGTGCCAGCAGCTTACTCGGTAGTTGGTCCGGGGAGCTGTTTTTT. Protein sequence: CASSLLGSWSGELFF. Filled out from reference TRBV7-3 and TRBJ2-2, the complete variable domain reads GAGVSQTPSNKVTEKGKYVELRCDPISGHTALYWYRQSLGQGPEFLIYFQGTGAADDSGLPNDRFFAVRPEGSVSTLKIQRTERGDSAVYLCASSLLGSWSGELFFGEGSRLTVL.

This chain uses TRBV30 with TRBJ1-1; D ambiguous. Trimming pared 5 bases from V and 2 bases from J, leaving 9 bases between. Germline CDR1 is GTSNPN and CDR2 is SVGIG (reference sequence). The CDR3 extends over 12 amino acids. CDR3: CAWAWGNTEAFF. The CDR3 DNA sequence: TGTGCCTGGGCGTGGGGTAACACTGAAGCTTTCTTT.

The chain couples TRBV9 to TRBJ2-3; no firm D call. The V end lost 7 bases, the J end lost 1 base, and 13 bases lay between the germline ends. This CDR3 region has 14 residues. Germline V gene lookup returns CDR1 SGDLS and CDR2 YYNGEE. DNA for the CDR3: TGTGCCAGCGGTAGTGGCGGACGCACAGATACGCAGTATTTT. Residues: CASGSGGRTDTQYF.

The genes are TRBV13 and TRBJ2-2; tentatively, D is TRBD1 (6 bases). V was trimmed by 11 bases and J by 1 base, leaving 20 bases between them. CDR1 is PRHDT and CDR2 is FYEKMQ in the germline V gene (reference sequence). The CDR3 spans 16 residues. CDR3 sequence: CACGSPTTGNTGELFF. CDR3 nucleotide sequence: TGTGCCTGCGGTAGTCCAACGACAGGGAACACCGGGGAGCTGTTTTTT. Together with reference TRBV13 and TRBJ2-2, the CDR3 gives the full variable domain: AAGVIQSPRHLIKEKRETATLKCYPIPRHDTVYWYQQGPGQDPQFLISFYEKMQSDKGSIPDRFSAQQFSDYHSELNMSSLELGDSALYFCACGSPTTGNTGELFFGEGSRLTVL.

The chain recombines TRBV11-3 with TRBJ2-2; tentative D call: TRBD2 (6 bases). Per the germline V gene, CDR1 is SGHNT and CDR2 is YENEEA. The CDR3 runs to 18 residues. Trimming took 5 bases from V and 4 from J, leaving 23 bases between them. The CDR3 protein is CASSGRETGEVGTGELFF. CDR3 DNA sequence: TGTGCCAGCAGCGGCCGCGAGACGGGGGAAGTAGGCACCGGGGAGCTGTTTTTT.

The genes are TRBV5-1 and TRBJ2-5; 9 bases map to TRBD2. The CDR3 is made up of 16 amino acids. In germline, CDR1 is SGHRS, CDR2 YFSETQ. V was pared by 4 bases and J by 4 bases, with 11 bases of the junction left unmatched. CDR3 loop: CASSARGREGRETQYF. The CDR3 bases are TGCGCCAGCAGCGCCCGTGGGCGGGAGGGCCGAGAGACCCAGTACTTC.

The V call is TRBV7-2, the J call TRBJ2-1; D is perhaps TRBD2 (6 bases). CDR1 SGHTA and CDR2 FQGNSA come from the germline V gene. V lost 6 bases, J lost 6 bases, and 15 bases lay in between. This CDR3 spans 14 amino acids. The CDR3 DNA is TGTGCCAGCAGTTCGGGAGCGACGCGCAATGAGCAGTTCTTC. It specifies CASSSGATRNEQFF.